One sample yielded the 22 T cell receptor beta chains listed below, sequenced in a study of shared clonotypes between healthy human individuals. Some clones are missing from TCRdb's copy, which holds only in-frame ones; the method was immunoSEQ multiplex PCR. The repertoire has approximately 440,000 clones, approximately 77% of them found once; the top ten carry 12%. The sequencing input was PBMCs. These receptors were obtained from a middle-aged woman in good health. Some clones in this sample may be carry-over from other donors' samples.

The CDR3, as DNA: TGTGCCAGCAGCACTGATGAAGACAGGGGGTTCCAAGAGACCCAGTACTTC. It yields the protein CASSTDEDRGFQETQYF. This sequence joins TRBV5-6 and TRBJ2-5, with 9 bases fitting TRBD1. Germline values: CDR1 SGHDT, CDR2 YYEEEE. This CDR3 comprises 17 residues. V lost 4 bases and J lost 1; bases outside the gene matches: 11. Looking up the rest from reference TRBV5-6 and TRBJ2-5 gives the full variable domain: DAGVTQSPTHLIKTRGQQVTLRCSPKSGHDTVSWYQQALGQGPQFIFQYYEEEERQRGNFPDRFSGHQFPNYSSELNVNALLLGDSALYLCASSTDEDRGFQETQYFGPGTRLLVL.

The chain combines TRBV27 with TRBJ2-1, with 7 bases that match TRBD2. CDR1 and CDR2 (germline): MNHEY, SMNVEV (reference sequence). V lost 7 bases, J lost 0 bases, and 9 bases stayed unmatched. The CDR3 contains 16 residues. This chain's CDR3 is CASKGLAGPSYNEQFF. CDR3 bases: TGTGCCAGCAAGGGTTTAGCGGGCCCCTCCTACAATGAGCAGTTCTTC.

The rearrangement joins TRBV15 to TRBJ1-1; D uncertain. Germline CDR1 LNHNV, CDR2 YYDKDF (reference sequence). V lost 0 bases to trimming and J lost 0 bases, with 11 bases between them. CDR3 length equals 16 residues. The CDR3 nucleotides read TGTGCCACCAGCAGAGATCGAGGAAAACTGAACACTGAAGCTTTCTTT. It translates to CATSRDRGKLNTEAFF.

This clone came up a few times. With only one base between it and a far larger clone, this is likely a read error. Additional DNA sequences in this sample encode the identical CDR3. The gene calls are TRBV2 and TRBJ1-1, with a weak D call TRBD1 (6 bases). Germline V gene lookup returns CDR1 SNHLY and CDR2 FYNNEI. This CDR3 contains 13 residues. The V and J ends lost 7 bases and 11 bases respectively, with 20 bases between them. CDR3: CASKVEDSREAFF. DNA for the CDR3: TGTGCCAGCAAGGTCGAGGACAGCCGAGAGGCTTTCTTT.

As concerns this clone: A far larger clone lies a single base away; this is likely a read error. The same CDR3 also results from other DNA sequences found in this sample. The chain combines TRBV7-8 with TRBJ1-2; TRBD1 aligns across 7 bases. The trim removed 1 base at V and 6 bases at J, leaving 5 bases unmatched. Looked up from germline, CDR1 is SGHVS and CDR2 is FQNEAQ. This CDR3 is 14 amino acids long. The CDR3 nucleotides read TGTGCCAGCAGCTTAGTAGGGCAGGGGGATGGCTACACCTTC. It specifies CASSLVGQGDGYTF.

Ten or more counts support this clone. The chain employs TRBV4-2 and TRBJ2-1, with no clear D. The CDR3 contains 15 residues. V lost 0 bases and J 4 bases, leaving 10 bases between the germline ends. The germline CDR1 and CDR2 sequences are LGHNA and YNFKEQ. CDR3 protein: CASSQDRNSYNEQFF. CDR3 DNA: TGTGCCAGCAGCCAAGATAGAAACTCTTACAATGAGCAGTTCTTC.

The rearrangement links TRBV18 to TRBJ1-5; D may be TRBD1 (5 bases). The length of the CDR3 is 15 residues. Looked up from germline, CDR1 is KGHSH and CDR2 is LQKENI. Trimming removed 2 bases at V and 5 bases at J, with 13 bases between. The CDR3 is CASSPDQGRDQPQHF. As DNA, the CDR3 is TGTGCCAGCTCACCAGACCAGGGAAGGGATCAGCCCCAGCATTTT.

A word on this clone: Since a much larger clone is just one base distant, this may be a read error. The J gene is TRBJ2-1, the V gene TRBV7-6; possible D gene TRBD1, 6 bases. The V gene lost 5 bases and the J gene lost 7 bases, with 15 bases spanning the gap. Per the germline V gene, CDR1 is SGHVS and CDR2 is FNYEAQ. The CDR3 spans 14 residues. The CDR3 nucleotides read TGTGCCAGCAGCCTCGAACAGGGCCGAAATGAGCAGTTCTTC. This codes for CASSLEQGRNEQFF.

The V gene is TRBV28, the J gene TRBJ1-1, with D tentatively TRBD1 (5 bases). Deletions cut 8 bases from V and 6 bases from J, with 19 bases between. Germline V lookup: CDR1 MDHEN, CDR2 SYDVKM. The CDR3 is 14 residues long. CDR3: CASGFGKWTPEAFF. The CDR3 nucleotides are TGTGCCAGCGGCTTCGGGAAGTGGACACCTGAAGCTTTCTTT.

The chain uses TRBV7-3 and TRBJ2-3, with TRBD2 matching 14 bases. V was pared by 1 base and J by 6 bases, with 9 bases of the junction left unmatched. Germline values: CDR1 SGHTA, CDR2 FQGTGA. The CDR3 spans 18 residues. CDR3 nucleotides: TGTGCCAGCAGCTTAAGGGCCGGGACTAGCGGGAGATACGATACGCAGTATTTT. The encoded protein is CASSLRAGTSGRYDTQYF.

A remark on this clone: The junction shows a germline mismatch at one end, possibly a read error. This chain links TRBV5-4 with TRBJ2-1; D is undetermined. The CDR3 loop spans 16 amino acids. Per the germline V gene, CDR1 is SGHNT and CDR2 is YYREEE (reference sequence). CDR3 loop: CASTLGSGSTYNEQFF. DNA of the CDR3: TGTGCCAGCACCTTGGGGTCGGGTAGTACCTACAATGAGCAGTTCTTC.

The chain is built from TRBV7-8 and TRBJ2-7, with a tentative D call TRBD1 (6 bases). The V and J ends lost 5 bases and 6 bases respectively, with 17 bases between them. The CDR3 has 14 residues. The germline CDR1 and CDR2 sequences are SGHVS and FQNEAQ. CDR3 coding DNA: TGTGCCAGCAGCATCGACAGGCTTCTGGGCGAGCAGTACTTC. It codes for CASSIDRLLGEQYF.

The chain recombines TRBV27 with TRBJ2-5; TRBD2 matches 10 bases. CDR1 and CDR2 from the germline V gene are MNHEY and SMNVEV (reference sequence). The V gene end was trimmed by 5 bases and the J gene end by 5 bases; junction bases not matched to a gene: 8. The CDR3 is made up of 15 amino acids. CDR3 in DNA: TGTGCCAGCAGTCCCCTAGCGGGAGTAATGGAGACCCAGTACTTC. Its protein product is CASSPLAGVMETQYF.

A note on this clone: The identical CDR3 is also encoded by other nucleotide sequences in the sample. This chain links TRBV9 with TRBJ2-3; D gene ambiguous. With 0 bases removed from V and 0 bases from J, the gap between germline ends came to 5 bases. The CDR3 runs 14 residues. Germline loops: CDR1 SGDLS, CDR2 YYNGEE. The CDR3, as DNA: TGTGCCAGCAGCGTAGAGGGCAGCACAGATACGCAGTATTTT. Translated, it gives CASSVEGSTDTQYF.

The chain is built from TRBV2 and TRBJ2-5; 7 nucleotides align to TRBD2. From germline, CDR1 is SNHLY and CDR2 FYNNEI. This CDR3 region has 12 residues. V shed 8 bases and J 4 bases; nucleotides not matched to a gene: 4. The CDR3 nucleotides read TGTGCCAGCGGAGCGGGGCCAGAGACCCAGTACTTC. Its protein is CASGAGPETQYF.

Note on this clone: Being one base from a much bigger clone, this may be a read error. The chain links TRBV6-5 to TRBJ2-1; a weak D match, TRBD2 (6 bases). CDR3 length: 15 amino acids. V was clipped by 1 base and J by 14 bases, with 21 bases between them. Germline-derived CDR1 and CDR2 are MNHEY and SVGAGI. CDR3 amino acids: CASSYFSGAWLSEFF. The CDR3 nucleotides are TGTGCCAGCAGTTACTTCTCGGGAGCGTGGTTATCGGAGTTCTTC.

In this sample, this clone turned up once. This chain links TRBV23-1 with TRBJ1-5, with a weak D call TRBD1 (5 bases). TRBV23-1 belongs to the ORF category, with a function that is uncertain. Trimming took 3 bases from V and 2 from J, leaving 5 bases between them. The CDR3 spans 13 residues. CDR3 sequence: CASSHRGNQPQHF. As DNA, the CDR3 is TGCGCCAGCAGTCACAGGGGCAATCAGCCCCAGCATTTT.

This clone was picked up a small number of times. The V gene is TRBV4-1, the J gene TRBJ1-2; possibly TRBD1 for D (5 bases). The CDR3 covers 16 residues. From germline, CDR1 is MGHRA and CDR2 YSYEKL. Trimming left V 0 bases short and J 3 bases short, with 14 bases between. The CDR3 DNA is TGCGCCAGCAGCCAAGATCCGGGCAGGGACTACTATGGCTACACCTTC. Residues: CASSQDPGRDYYGYTF.

The chain combines TRBV5-1 with TRBJ2-5; D is ambiguous. V was pared by 0 bases and J by 5 bases, with 5 bases between. Germline CDR1 and CDR2: SGHRS and YFSETQ. CDR3 length: 12 residues. CDR3 DNA sequence: TGCGCCAGCAGCTTGGATCGGGAGACCCAGTACTTC. Translating it yields CASSLDRETQYF.

The genes are TRBV30 and TRBJ2-4; D call uncertain. This CDR3 has 11 residues. With 0 bases removed from V and 11 bases from J, the gap between germline ends came to 8 bases. Germline CDR1 is GTSNPN and CDR2 is SVGIG (reference sequence). As DNA, the CDR3 is TGTGCCTGGAGTGTAATGACACTTCAGTACTTC. This encodes CAWSVMTLQYF.

This chain connects TRBV7-6 to TRBJ1-1; no firm D call. The CDR3 runs 13 residues. Germline V gives CDR1 SGHVS, CDR2 FNYEAQ. The V gene lost 2 bases and the J gene lost 9 bases, with 13 bases spanning the gap. CDR3 nucleotide sequence: TGTGCCAGCAGCTTAACTTCCCACAGTCAAGCTTTCTTT. Translation: CASSLTSHSQAFF.

Remarks on this clone: A far more abundant clone sits one base away, making this likely a read error. The identical CDR3 is also encoded by other nucleotide sequences in the sample. The rearrangement joins TRBV11-2 to TRBJ2-7; the D gene is possibly TRBD1 (6 bases). The CDR3 consists of 13 residues. Trimming cost V 2 bases and J 2 bases, with 7 bases left between them. The germline CDR1 and CDR2 sequences are SGHAT and FQNNGV. CDR3 bases: TGTGCCAGCAGCTTAACAGGGCCCTACGAGCAGTACTTC. It codes for CASSLTGPYEQYF.